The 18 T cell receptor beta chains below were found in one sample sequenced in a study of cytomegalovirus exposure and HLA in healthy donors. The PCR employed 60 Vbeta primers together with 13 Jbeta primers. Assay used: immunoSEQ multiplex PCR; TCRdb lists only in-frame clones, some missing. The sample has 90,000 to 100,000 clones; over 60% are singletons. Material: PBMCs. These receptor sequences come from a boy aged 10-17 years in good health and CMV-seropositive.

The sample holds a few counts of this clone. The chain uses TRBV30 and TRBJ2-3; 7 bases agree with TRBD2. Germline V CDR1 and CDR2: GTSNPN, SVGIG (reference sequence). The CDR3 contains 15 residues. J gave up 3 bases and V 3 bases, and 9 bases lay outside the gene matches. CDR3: CAWRGSGRETDTQYF. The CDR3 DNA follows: TGTGCCTGGAGGGGATCGGGGCGGGAGACAGATACGCAGTATTTT.

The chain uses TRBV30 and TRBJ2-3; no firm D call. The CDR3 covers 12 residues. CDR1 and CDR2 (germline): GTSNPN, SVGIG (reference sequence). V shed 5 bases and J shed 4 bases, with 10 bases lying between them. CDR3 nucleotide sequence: TGTGCCTGGGGCCTTCTAGCAGATACGCAGTATTTT. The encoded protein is CAWGLLADTQYF.

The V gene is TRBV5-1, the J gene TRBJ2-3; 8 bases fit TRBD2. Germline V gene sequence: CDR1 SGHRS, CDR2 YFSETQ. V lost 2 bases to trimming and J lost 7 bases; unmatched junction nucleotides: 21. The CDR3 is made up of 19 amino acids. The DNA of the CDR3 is TGCGCCAGCAGCTTATTGACGGGGGGGCACGAAGGGCCGGGCAATACGCAGTATTTT. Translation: CASSLLTGGHEGPGNTQYF. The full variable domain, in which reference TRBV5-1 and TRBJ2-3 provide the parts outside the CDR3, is KAGVTQTPRYLIKTRGQQVTLSCSPISGHRSVSWYQQTPGQGLQFLFEYFSETQRNKGNFPGRFSGRQFSNSRSEMNVSTLELGDSALYLCASSLLTGGHEGPGNTQYFGPGTRLTVL.

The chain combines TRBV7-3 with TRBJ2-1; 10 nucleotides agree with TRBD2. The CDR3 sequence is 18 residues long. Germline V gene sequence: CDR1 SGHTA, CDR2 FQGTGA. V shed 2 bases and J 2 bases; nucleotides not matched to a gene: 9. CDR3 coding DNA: TGTGCCAGCAGCTTAGAAAAATCTAGCGGGAGAACCTACAATGAGCAGTTCTTC. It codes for CASSLEKSSGRTYNEQFF.

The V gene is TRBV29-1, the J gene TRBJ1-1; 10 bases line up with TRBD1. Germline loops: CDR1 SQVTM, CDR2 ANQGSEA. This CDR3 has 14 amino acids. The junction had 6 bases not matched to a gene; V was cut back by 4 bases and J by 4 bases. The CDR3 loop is CSVVGTGAGTEAFF. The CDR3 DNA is TGCAGCGTTGTTGGGACAGGGGCGGGCACTGAAGCTTTCTTT.

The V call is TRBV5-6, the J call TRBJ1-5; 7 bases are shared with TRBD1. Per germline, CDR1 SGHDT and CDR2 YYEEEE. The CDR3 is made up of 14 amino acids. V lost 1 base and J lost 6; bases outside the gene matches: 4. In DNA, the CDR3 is TGTGCCAGCAGCTTGCGAGGGGGCCGTCAGCCCCAGCATTTT. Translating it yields CASSLRGGRQPQHF.

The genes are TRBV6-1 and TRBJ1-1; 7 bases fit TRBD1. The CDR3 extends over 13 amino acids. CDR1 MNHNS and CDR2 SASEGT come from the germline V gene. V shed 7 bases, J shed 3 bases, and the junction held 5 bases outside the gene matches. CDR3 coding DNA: TGTGCCAGCAACCGGGACAGCTACACTGAAGCTTTCTTT. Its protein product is CASNRDSYTEAFF.

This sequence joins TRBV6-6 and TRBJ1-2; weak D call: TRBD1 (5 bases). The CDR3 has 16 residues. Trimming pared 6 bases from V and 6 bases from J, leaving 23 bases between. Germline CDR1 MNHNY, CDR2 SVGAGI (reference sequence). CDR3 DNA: TGTGCCAGCAGAAGTCGGATTCGAGGGGAGGTGAATGGCTACACCTTC. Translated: CASRSRIRGEVNGYTF.

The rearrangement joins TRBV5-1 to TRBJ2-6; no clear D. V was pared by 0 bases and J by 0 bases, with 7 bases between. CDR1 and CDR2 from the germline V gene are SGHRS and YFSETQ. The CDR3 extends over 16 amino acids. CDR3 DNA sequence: TGCGCCAGCAGCTTGGACAGAGACTCTGGGGCCAACGTCCTGACTTTC. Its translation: CASSLDRDSGANVLTF.

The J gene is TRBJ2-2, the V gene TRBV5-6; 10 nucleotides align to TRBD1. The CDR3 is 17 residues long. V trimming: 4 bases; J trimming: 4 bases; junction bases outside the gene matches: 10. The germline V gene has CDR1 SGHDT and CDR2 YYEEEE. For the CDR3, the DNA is TGTGCCAGCAGCCGTCGAGGGACAGGGGTATTCACCGGGGAGCTGTTTTTT. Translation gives CASSRRGTGVFTGELFF.

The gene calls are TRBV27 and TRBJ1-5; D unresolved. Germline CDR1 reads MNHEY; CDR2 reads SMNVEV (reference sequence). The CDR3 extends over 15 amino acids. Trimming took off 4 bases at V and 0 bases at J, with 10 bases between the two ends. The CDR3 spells CASSSTPYSNQPQHF. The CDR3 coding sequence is TGTGCCAGCAGTTCCACACCGTATAGCAATCAGCCCCAGCATTTT.

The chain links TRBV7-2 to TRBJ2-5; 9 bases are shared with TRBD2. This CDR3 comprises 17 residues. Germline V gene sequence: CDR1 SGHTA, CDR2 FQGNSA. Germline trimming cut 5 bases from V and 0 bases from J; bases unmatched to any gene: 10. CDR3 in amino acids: CASSTPLRLADQETQYF. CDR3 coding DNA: TGTGCCAGCAGCACACCCCTTCGACTAGCGGACCAAGAGACCCAGTACTTC.

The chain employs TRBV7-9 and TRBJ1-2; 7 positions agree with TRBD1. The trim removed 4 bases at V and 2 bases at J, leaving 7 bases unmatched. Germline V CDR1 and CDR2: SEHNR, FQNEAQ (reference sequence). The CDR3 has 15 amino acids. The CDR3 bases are TGTGCCAGCAGCTCCGGCCCGACAGGGAACTATGGCTACACCTTC. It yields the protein CASSSGPTGNYGYTF.

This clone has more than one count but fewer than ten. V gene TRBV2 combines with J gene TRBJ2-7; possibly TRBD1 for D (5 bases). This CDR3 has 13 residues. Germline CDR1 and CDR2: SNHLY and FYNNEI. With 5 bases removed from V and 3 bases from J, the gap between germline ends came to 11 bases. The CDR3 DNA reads TGTGCCAGCAGTCGGGTCAGGGACTACGAGCAGTACTTC. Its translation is CASSRVRDYEQYF.

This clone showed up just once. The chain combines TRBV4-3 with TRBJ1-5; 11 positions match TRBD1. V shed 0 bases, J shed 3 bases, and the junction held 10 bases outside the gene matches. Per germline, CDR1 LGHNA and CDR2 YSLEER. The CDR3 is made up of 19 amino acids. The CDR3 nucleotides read TGCGCCAGCAGCCAAGAATTTTTAGGGGACAGGGGGGACAATCAGCCCCAGCATTTT. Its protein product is CASSQEFLGDRGDNQPQHF.

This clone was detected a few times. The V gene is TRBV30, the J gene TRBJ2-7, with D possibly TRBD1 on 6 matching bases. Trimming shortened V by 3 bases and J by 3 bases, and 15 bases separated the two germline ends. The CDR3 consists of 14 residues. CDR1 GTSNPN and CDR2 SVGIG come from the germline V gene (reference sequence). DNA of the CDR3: TGTGCCTGGAGAGGTCGAGGACAGTACTACGAGCAGTACTTC. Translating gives CAWRGRGQYYEQYF.

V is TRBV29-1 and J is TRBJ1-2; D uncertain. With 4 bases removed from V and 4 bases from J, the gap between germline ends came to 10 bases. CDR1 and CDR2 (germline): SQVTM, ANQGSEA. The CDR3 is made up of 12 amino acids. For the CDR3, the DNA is TGCAGCGTTGGAGGTAATCCCTATGGCTACACCTTC. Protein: CSVGGNPYGYTF.

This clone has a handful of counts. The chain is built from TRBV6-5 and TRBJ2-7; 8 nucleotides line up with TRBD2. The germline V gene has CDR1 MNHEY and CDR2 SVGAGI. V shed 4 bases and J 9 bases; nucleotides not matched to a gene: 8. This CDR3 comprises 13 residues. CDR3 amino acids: CASSSRGGERQYF. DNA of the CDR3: TGTGCCAGCAGTTCCCGGGGGGGGGAGCGGCAGTACTTC.